What follows describes a single TCR beta chain. Its antigen is not known. This record comes from a study of cytomegalovirus exposure and HLA in healthy donors. Study-level results: Earlier analysis yielded a pattern in which most TCR beta V segments were productive about 87% or about 30% of the time.

V lost 3 bases, J lost 3 bases, and 4 bases stayed unmatched. This CDR3 contains 15 residues. CDR1 is SGDLS and CDR2 is YYNGEE in the germline V gene. The PCR used 60 Vbeta and 13 Jbeta primers. This table comes from immunoSEQ multiplex PCR, and its TCRdb copy is limited to in-frame clones, with some not included. Of 140,000 to 150,000 clones in the sample, approximately 80% were seen once. The clonotype was recovered from a man in his forties in good health and CMV-seropositive. The sample taken for sequencing was PBMCs. This rearrangement joins TRBV9 to TRBJ2-1; TRBD2 matches at 9 bases. CDR3 in amino acids: CASSGGLAYYNEQFF. Written as DNA, the CDR3 is TGTGCCAGCAGCGGAGGACTAGCGTACTACAATGAGCAGTTCTTC.